The text below deals with one TCR beta chain. Its antigen is still unknown. Per-base quality was not reported, and no clone a single base away is much larger than it. The sample comes from a study of blood T cell repertoires in COVID-19 (dated by TCRdb to about 2020). General notes on the study: Samples covering the acute and convalescent phases of COVID-19 were provided by collaborators in the United States, Italy and Spain. The repertoires were made available in a free public database intended to serve as a resource for research on the immune response to SARS-CoV-2. HLA class I and class II types, where available, came from metadata supplied by the sample provider rather than from assay-based typing. Subjects who had been exposed to COVID-19, were actively infected with it, or had recovered from it provided the deeply sampled blood TCRbeta repertoires that made up the dataset. A de-identified subject ID, COVID-19 status, age in years and sex were almost always included in the sample metadata. The samples were drawn from the first 160 participants of the ongoing ImmuneRACE study and from over 950 subjects provided by 6 global collaborators. The prospective study material was composed of cDNA or gDNA derived from T cells, B-cell-depleted T cells, or PBMCs. The research as a whole found: How much clinical and demographic metadata was included differed by source and by participant, and the metadata was provided uncurated.

TCRbeta CDR3 regions were amplified from genomic DNA using the immunoSEQ Assay, a bias-controlled multiplex PCR. The original methods were these. The number of nucleated cells in each sample was estimated from the amplification of reference gene primers within the assay. To quantify the absolute abundance of each unique TCRbeta CDR3 rearrangement, sequence reads were collapsed and filtered. For each sample, productive Simpson clonality was calculated as the square root of Simpson's diversity index across productive rearrangements. What TCRdb holds here is the immuneACCESS table cut down to in-frame rearrangements. Part of the clones is not present; checked against another copy, under half of the missing clones reflect an unresolved V gene, and the others are unexplained. The D gene and trimming were derived from the DNA, and the V and J assignments and clone size from that table. The sample has about 87,000 clones on record, around four fifths of them singletons. About a sixth of the sample is in the top ten clones.

CDR1 and CDR2 are read off the germline V gene as SGHTA and FQGNSA. The CDR3 runs 15 amino acids, cysteine and phenylalanine included. Only the CDR3 DNA is retained, 45 bases long and in frame from the first base. Compared with germline, V lacks 3 bases and J lacks 10 bases; bases without a gene match: 7. The collaborating institutions used their own protocols to collect whole blood in K2EDTA tubes. For TCRbeta analysis, collaborator samples were shipped as frozen whole blood, as isolated PBMCs, or as DNA extracted from either sample type. Recombination linked TRBV7-2 to TRBJ1-6, and 9 junction bases match TRBD1. Material for sequencing was peripheral blood. This clonotype was sampled from a woman aged 60 to 75 with acute or convalescent COVID-19. The CDR3 sequence is CASSFEGTGRSPLHF. The DNA is TGTGCCAGCAGCTTTGAGGGGACAGGGAGGTCACCCCTCCACTTT.